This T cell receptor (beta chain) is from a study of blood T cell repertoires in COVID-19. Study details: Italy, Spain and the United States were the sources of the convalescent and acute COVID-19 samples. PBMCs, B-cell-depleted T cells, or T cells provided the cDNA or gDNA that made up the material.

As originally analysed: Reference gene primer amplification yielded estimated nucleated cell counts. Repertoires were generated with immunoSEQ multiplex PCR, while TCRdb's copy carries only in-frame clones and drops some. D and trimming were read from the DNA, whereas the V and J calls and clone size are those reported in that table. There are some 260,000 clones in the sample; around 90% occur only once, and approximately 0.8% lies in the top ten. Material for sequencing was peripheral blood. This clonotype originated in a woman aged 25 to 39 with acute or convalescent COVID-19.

DNA of the CDR3: TGCAGCGTTGAAGACACAGGAGGGTATGGCTACACCTTC. This sequence encodes CSVEDTGGYGYTF. V is TRBV29-1 and J is TRBJ1-2; a weak D match, TRBD1 (5 bases). CDR3 length: 13 amino acids. Trimming cost V 0 bases and J 5 bases, with 10 bases left between them. In germline, CDR1 is SQVTM, CDR2 ANQGSEA.